This TCR beta chain was sequenced during a study of blood T cells in healthy people across ages. Study-level results: Per-million-T-cell TCR beta diversity fell roughly linearly with age. The unsorted PBMCs prevented any conclusive comparison of naive versus antigen-experienced cells.

The use of a sample-barcoded 5' primer and a J-beta primer mix characterized a second PCR of 7 to 11 cycles. TCRdb passed the 5' RACE reads through MiXCR, listing each CDR3 protein once. This sample carries 850,000 to 1,000,000 distinct CDR3 sequences, roughly 52% of them seen once, and the ten largest clones take about an eighth. This clonotype showed up just a few times. What it binds is unknown. The germline V gene has CDR1 ENHRY and CDR2 SYGVKD. This CDR3 has 13 residues. Trimming shortened V by 11 bases and J by 4 bases, and 17 bases separated the two germline ends. Approximately 9.7 milliliters was the volume of peripheral blood drawn from each donor.

This rearrangement joins TRBV10-3 to TRBJ1-1; a possible D gene is TRBD1 (5 bases). The sequence derives from a man aged 30-40 years in good health. Sequencing was done on a sample of blood. The CDR3 DNA reads TGTGCCGTTGAGCAGGGTAAGGGCACTGAAGCTTTCTTT. It is translated as CAVEQGKGTEAFF.